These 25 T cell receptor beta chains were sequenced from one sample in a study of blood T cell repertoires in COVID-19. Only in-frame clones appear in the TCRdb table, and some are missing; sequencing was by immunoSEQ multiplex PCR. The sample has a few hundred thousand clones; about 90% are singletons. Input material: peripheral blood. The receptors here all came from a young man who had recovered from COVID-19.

In nucleotides, the CDR3 is TGTGCCAGTTTCGCCTCACAGGGGGACACTGAAGCTTTCTTT. Translation gives CASFASQGDTEAFF. This chain uses TRBV28 with TRBJ1-1; 8 bases match TRBD1. The CDR3 is 14 amino acids. The J segment lost 3 bases and the V segment lost 9 bases, leaving 9 bases of the junction unmatched. Germline V gives CDR1 MDHEN, CDR2 SYDVKM. The variable domain in full, with the rest retrieved from reference TRBV28 and TRBJ1-1, is DVKVTQSSRYLVKRTGEKVFLECVQDMDHENMFWYRQDPGLGLRLIYFSYDVKMKEKGDIPEGYSVSREKKERFSLILESASTNQTSMYLCASFASQGDTEAFFGQGTRLTVV.

CDR3 DNA: TGCGCCAGCAGGCAACTAGCGAATAAAGAGACCCAGTACTTC. Encoded protein: CASRQLANKETQYF. The chain joins TRBV10-1 to TRBJ2-5; 7 nucleotides line up with TRBD2. CDR3 length equals 14 residues. Per the germline V gene, CDR1 is WNHNN and CDR2 is SYGVQD (reference sequence). With 6 bases clipped from V and 3 bases from J, the junction kept 7 bases outside the gene matches.

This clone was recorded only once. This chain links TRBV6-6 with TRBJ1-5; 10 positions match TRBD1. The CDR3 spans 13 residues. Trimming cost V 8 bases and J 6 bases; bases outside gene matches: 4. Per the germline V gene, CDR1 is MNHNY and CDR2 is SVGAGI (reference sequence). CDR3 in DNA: TGTGCCAGCTCGACAGGGGGCAGTCAGCCCCAGCATTTT. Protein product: CASSTGGSQPQHF.

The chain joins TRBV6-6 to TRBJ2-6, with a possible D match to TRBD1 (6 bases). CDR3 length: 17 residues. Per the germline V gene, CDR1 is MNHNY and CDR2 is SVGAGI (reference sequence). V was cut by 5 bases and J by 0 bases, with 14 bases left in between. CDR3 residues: CASSRTTGYSGANVLTF. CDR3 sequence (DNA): TGTGCCAGCAGTCGGACGACAGGCTACTCTGGGGCCAACGTCCTGACTTTC.

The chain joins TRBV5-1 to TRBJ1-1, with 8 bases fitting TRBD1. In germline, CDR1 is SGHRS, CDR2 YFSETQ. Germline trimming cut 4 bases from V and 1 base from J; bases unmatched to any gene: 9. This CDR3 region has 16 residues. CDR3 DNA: TGCGCCAGCAGCCGTTCTTACGGGACAGGGAACACTGAAGCTTTCTTT. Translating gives CASSRSYGTGNTEAFF.

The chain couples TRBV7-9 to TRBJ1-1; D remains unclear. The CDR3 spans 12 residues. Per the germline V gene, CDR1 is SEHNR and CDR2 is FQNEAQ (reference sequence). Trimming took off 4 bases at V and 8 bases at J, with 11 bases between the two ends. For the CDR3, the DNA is TGTGCCAGCAGCTCCCCGGGGAGAGAAGCTTTCTTT. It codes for CASSSPGREAFF.

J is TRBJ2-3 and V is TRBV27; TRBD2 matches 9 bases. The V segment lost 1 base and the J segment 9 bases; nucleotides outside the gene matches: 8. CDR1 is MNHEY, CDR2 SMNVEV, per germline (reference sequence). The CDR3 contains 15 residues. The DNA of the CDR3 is TGTGCCAGCAGTTTATTGGCTAGCGGGGAGGACACGCAGTATTTT. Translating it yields CASSLLASGEDTQYF.

CDR3 in DNA: TGCGCCAGCAGCCAAGAGGGACTAGCGGGAGCCAGTTACGAGCAGTACTTC. Encoded protein: CASSQEGLAGASYEQYF. The gene calls are TRBV4-1 and TRBJ2-7; TRBD2 matches 14 bases. The germline gives CDR1 MGHRA, CDR2 YSYEKL. V trimming: 0 bases; J trimming: 4 bases; junction bases outside the gene matches: 5. The CDR3 runs 17 residues.

CDR3 bases: TGTGCCAGCTCACCACCCAGGTTCCACAATGAGCAGTTCTTC. Encoded protein: CASSPPRFHNEQFF. The chain recombines TRBV18 with TRBJ2-1; D ambiguous. Per germline, CDR1 KGHSH and CDR2 LQKENI. Trimming removed 0 bases from V and 5 bases from J, with 8 bases in between. The length of the CDR3 is 14 residues.

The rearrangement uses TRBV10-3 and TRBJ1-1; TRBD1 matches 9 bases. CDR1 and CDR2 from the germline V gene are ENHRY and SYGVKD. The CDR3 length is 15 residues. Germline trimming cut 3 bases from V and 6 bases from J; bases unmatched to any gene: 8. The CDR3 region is CAISDPGQGIAEAFF. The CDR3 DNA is TGTGCCATCAGTGATCCTGGACAGGGGATTGCTGAAGCTTTCTTT.

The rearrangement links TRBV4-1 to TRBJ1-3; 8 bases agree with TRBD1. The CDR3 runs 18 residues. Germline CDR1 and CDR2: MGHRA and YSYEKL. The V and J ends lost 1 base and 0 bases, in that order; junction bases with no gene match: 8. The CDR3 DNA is TGCGCCAGCAGCCAAGGCGGAACTGACAGGGGCTCTGGAAACACCATATATTTT. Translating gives CASSQGGTDRGSGNTIYF.

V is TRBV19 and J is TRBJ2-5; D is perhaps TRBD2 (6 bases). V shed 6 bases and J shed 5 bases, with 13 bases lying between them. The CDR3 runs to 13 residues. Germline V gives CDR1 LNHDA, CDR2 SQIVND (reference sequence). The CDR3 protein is CASSGRTGETQYF. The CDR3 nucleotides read TGTGCCAGTAGCGGGAGAACGGGCGAGACCCAGTACTTC.

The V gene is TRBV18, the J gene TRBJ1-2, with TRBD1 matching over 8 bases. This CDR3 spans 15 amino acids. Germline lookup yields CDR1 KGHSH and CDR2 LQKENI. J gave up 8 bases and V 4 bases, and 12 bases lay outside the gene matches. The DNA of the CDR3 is TGTGCCAGCTCACTCGAAGGACAGGGACCGTGGGGCTACACCTTC. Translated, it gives CASSLEGQGPWGYTF.

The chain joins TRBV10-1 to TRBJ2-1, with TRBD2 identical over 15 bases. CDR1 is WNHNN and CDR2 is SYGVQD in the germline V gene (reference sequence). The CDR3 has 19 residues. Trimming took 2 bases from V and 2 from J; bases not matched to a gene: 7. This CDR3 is CASSEDGLAGGPPYNEQFF. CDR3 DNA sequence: TGCGCCAGCAGTGAGGATGGACTAGCGGGAGGGCCCCCCTACAATGAGCAGTTCTTC.

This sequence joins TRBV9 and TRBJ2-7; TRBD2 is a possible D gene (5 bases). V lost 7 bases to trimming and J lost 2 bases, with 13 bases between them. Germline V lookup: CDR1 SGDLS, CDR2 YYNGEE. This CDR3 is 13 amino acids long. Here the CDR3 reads CASGPGFTYEQYF. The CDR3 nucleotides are TGTGCCAGCGGTCCGGGGTTTACCTACGAGCAGTACTTC. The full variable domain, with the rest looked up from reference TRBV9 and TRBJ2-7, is DSGVTQTPKHLITATGQRVTLRCSPRSGDLSVYWYQQSLDQGLQFLIQYYNGEERAKGNILERFSAQQFPDLHSELNLSSLELGDSALYFCASGPGFTYEQYFGPGTRLTVT.

The CDR3 region is CASSLAIRGNEQFF. In DNA form, the CDR3 reads TGTGCCAGCAGCTTGGCCATAAGGGGCAATGAGCAGTTCTTC. This rearrangement joins TRBV5-5 to TRBJ2-1; D may be TRBD1 (5 bases). Germline V CDR1 and CDR2: SGHKS, YYEKEE (reference sequence). This CDR3 region has 14 residues. Trimming took off 0 bases at V and 6 bases at J, with 10 bases between the two ends.

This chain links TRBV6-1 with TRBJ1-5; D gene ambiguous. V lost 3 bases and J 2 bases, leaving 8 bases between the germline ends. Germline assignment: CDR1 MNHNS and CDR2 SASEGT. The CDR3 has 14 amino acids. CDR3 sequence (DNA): TGTGCCAGCAGTGACGACGGAGGCAATCAGCCCCAGCATTTT. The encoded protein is CASSDDGGNQPQHF.

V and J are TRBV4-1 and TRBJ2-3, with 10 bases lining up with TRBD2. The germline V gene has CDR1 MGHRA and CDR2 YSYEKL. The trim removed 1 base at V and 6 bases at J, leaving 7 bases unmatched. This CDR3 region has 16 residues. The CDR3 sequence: CASSQAASGGPDTQYF. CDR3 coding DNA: TGCGCCAGCAGCCAAGCGGCTAGCGGGGGACCCGATACGCAGTATTTT.

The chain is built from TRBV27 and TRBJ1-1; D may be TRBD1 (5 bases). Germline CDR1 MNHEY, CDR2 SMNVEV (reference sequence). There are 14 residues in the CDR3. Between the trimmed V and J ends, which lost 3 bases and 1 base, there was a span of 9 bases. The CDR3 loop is CASSLGPSNTEAFF. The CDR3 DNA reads TGTGCCAGCAGTTTGGGGCCCTCGAACACTGAAGCTTTCTTT.

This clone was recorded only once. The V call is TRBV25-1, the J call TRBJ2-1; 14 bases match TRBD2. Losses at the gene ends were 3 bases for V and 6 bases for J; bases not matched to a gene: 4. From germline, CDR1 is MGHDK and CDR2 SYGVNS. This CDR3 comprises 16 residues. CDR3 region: CASSDRTSGRSNEQFF. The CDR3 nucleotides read TGTGCCAGCAGTGATCGGACTAGCGGGAGGTCCAATGAGCAGTTCTTC.

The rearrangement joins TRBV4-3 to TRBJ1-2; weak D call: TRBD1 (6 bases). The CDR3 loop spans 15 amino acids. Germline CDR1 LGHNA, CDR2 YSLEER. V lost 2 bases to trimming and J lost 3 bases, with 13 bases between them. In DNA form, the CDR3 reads TGCGCCAGCAGCCAAACAGGGCGCGGATACTATGGCTACACCTTC. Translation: CASSQTGRGYYGYTF.

The CDR3 reads CASRGGSTWDTGELFF. CDR3 nucleotide sequence: TGTGCCAGTAGGGGTGGTAGCACGTGGGACACCGGGGAGCTGTTTTTT. This sequence joins TRBV19 and TRBJ2-2; D is undetermined. The ends were cut back, 6 bases at V and 3 bases at J, with 17 bases in the middle. This CDR3 contains 16 residues. CDR1 and CDR2 from the germline V gene are LNHDA and SQIVND (reference sequence). The full variable domain, with the rest looked up from reference TRBV19 and TRBJ2-2, is DGGITQSPKYLFRKEGQNVTLSCEQNLNHDAMYWYRQDPGQGLRLIYYSQIVNDFQKGDIAEGYSVSREKKESFPLTVTSAQKNPTAFYLCASRGGSTWDTGELFFGEGSRLTVL.

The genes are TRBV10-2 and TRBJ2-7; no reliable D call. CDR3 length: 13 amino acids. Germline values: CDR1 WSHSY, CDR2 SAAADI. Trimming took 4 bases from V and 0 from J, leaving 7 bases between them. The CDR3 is CASSVLSSYEQYF. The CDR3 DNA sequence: TGCGCCAGCAGTGTTCTCAGCTCCTACGAGCAGTACTTC.

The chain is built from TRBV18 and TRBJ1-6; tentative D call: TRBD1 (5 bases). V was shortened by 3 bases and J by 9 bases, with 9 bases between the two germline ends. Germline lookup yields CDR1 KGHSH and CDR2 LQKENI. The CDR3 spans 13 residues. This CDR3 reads CASSPPGRSPLHF. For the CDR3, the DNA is TGTGCCAGCTCACCTCCAGGGCGTTCACCCCTCCACTTT.

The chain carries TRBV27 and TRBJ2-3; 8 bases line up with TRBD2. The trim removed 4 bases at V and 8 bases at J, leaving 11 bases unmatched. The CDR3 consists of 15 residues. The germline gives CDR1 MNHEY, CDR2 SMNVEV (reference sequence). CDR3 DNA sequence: TGTGCCAGCAGTTCAGCTAGCGGGCCCGTCAGTACGCAGTATTTT. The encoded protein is CASSSASGPVSTQYF.